These 32 T cell receptor beta chains originate from one sample sequenced in a study of response to subunit inactivated influenza vaccine. TCRdb fed the RT-PCR reads into MiXCR, producing one record per CDR3 protein. The sample includes 650,000 to 800,000 distinct CDR3 sequences, approximately 15% of them seen just once. The sequenced sample was PBMCs from blood, obtained approximately 15 days before vaccination. The origin of the receptors is a man aged 50-59 years who received an inactivated influenza vaccine.

Only a few counts were recorded for this clonotype. The chain couples TRBV2 to TRBJ2-2; 7 positions agree with TRBD1. Germline CDR1 is SNHLY and CDR2 is FYNNEI. The CDR3 is 16 residues long. The V gene end was trimmed by 3 bases and the J gene end by 3 bases; junction bases not matched to a gene: 7. Here the CDR3 DNA reads TGTGCCAGCAGTGAGGGTCAGGGGGTTTACACCGGGGAGCTGTTTTTT. It specifies CASSEGQGVYTGELFF.

This clonotype was seen a few times. The chain links TRBV20-1 to TRBJ2-7; maybe TRBD1 (6 bases). Germline CDR1 reads DFQATT; CDR2 reads SNEGSKA (reference sequence). The CDR3 totals 11 residues. V gave up 4 bases and J gave up 5 bases, with 9 bases separating them. The CDR3 region is CSATDSHEQYF. The CDR3 bases are TGCAGTGCTACGGACAGTCACGAGCAGTACTTC.

This clonotype was counted at least ten times. The chain is built from TRBV27 and TRBJ2-7; TRBD2 matches 7 bases. Germline V gene lookup returns CDR1 MNHEY and CDR2 SMNVEV (reference sequence). J was trimmed by 3 bases and V by 2 bases; bases with no gene match: 4. This CDR3 is built from 14 residues. The CDR3 protein is CASSLAGANYEQYF. In nucleotides, the CDR3 is TGTGCCAGCAGTTTAGCGGGAGCGAACTACGAGCAGTACTTC.

V gene TRBV20-1 combines with J gene TRBJ1-6, with D maybe TRBD1 (5 bases). The CDR3 is 14 amino acids. V dropped 1 base and J dropped 7 bases, with 11 bases sitting between them. Germline CDR1 DFQATT, CDR2 SNEGSKA (reference sequence). The DNA for the CDR3 is TGCAGTGCTAGAGTGGGGGGGGACAATTCACCCCTCCACTTT. It encodes CSARVGGDNSPLHF.

This chain connects TRBV5-6 to TRBJ2-3; 10 bases align to TRBD1. There are 15 residues in the CDR3. Germline values: CDR1 SGHDT, CDR2 YYEEEE. The V and J ends lost 4 bases and 2 bases, in that order; junction bases with no gene match: 4. The CDR3 loop is CASSRDRGTTDTQYF. The CDR3 nucleotides are TGTGCCAGCAGCCGGGACAGGGGTACCACAGATACGCAGTATTTT.

This clonotype has only a few counts. V usage is TRBV7-3 and J usage is TRBJ2-2; 8 positions agree with TRBD2. The V and J ends lost 1 base and 6 bases, in that order; junction bases with no gene match: 10. Germline-derived CDR1 and CDR2 are SGHTA and FQGTGA. The CDR3 is 17 amino acids. The CDR3 loop reads CASSLINSGMASGELFF. In DNA, the CDR3 is TGTGCCAGCAGCTTAATCAATAGCGGGATGGCTTCCGGGGAGCTGTTTTTT.

This clonotype has ten or more counts. The CDR3 coding sequence is TGTGCCAGCAGCTTAGAGGGGTGGGTATACAATGAGCAGTTCTTC. Protein sequence: CASSLEGWVYNEQFF. This chain uses TRBV7-2 with TRBJ2-1; the D gene is possibly TRBD1 (5 bases). The germline V gene has CDR1 SGHTA and CDR2 FQGNSA. The ends were cut back, 1 base at V and 4 bases at J, with 11 bases in the middle. CDR3 size: 15 residues.

The chain recombines TRBV20-1 with TRBJ2-3; D unclear. This CDR3 comprises 13 residues. CDR1 and CDR2 from the germline V gene are DFQATT and SNEGSKA (reference sequence). The V end was cut by 3 bases, the J end by 4 bases, with 11 bases between. This chain's CDR3 is CSARPTVSDTQYF. The CDR3 DNA follows: TGCAGTGCTAGGCCTACGGTATCAGATACGCAGTATTTT.

This clonotype was picked up many times. V and J are TRBV5-1 and TRBJ2-1; D is perhaps TRBD1 or TRBD2 (7 bases each). The CDR3 length is 16 residues. Germline-derived CDR1 and CDR2 are SGHRS and YFSETQ. V was trimmed by 1 base and J by 3 bases, leaving 14 bases between them. CDR3 nucleotides: TGCGCCAGCAGCTTGTTAACAGGGGAGGGCTACAATGAGCAGTTCTTC. Amino acid sequence: CASSLLTGEGYNEQFF.

Only a few counts were recorded for this clonotype. The genes are TRBV28 and TRBJ2-7; D is uncertain. V gave up 7 bases and J gave up 0 bases, with 13 bases separating them. The germline V gene has CDR1 MDHEN and CDR2 SYDVKM. The CDR3 loop spans 14 amino acids. The CDR3 loop is CASKPSTYSYEQYF. The CDR3 region has the DNA TGTGCCAGCAAACCCAGCACCTACTCCTACGAGCAGTACTTC. Filled out from reference TRBV28 and TRBJ2-7, the complete variable domain reads DVKVTQSSRYLVKRTGEKVFLECVQDMDHENMFWYRQDPGLGLRLIYFSYDVKMKEKGDIPEGYSVSREKKERFSLILESASTNQTSMYLCASKPSTYSYEQYFGPGTRLTVT.

This clonotype was counted many times. This chain connects TRBV6-1 to TRBJ2-2; 8 nucleotides agree with TRBD1. The V gene end was trimmed by 6 bases and the J gene end by 5 bases; junction bases not matched to a gene: 14. The CDR3 runs 17 residues. CDR1 MNHNS and CDR2 SASEGT come from the germline V gene. The CDR3 protein is CASSRGQGRTLTGELFF. Here the CDR3 DNA reads TGTGCCAGCAGCCGAGGACAGGGCCGAACTCTGACCGGGGAGCTGTTTTTT.

This chain uses TRBV11-2 with TRBJ2-7; TRBD2 agrees at 10 bases. V shed 3 bases and J 6 bases; nucleotides not matched to a gene: 5. The CDR3 loop spans 14 amino acids. Per germline, CDR1 SGHAT and CDR2 FQNNGV. CDR3 residues: CASSFVLAGPEQYF. The DNA for the CDR3 is TGTGCCAGCAGCTTTGTACTAGCGGGACCCGAGCAGTACTTC.

V gene TRBV28 combines with J gene TRBJ2-7, with a weak D call TRBD1 (6 bases). The CDR3 totals 13 residues. V lost 6 bases and J 3 bases, leaving 12 bases between the germline ends. Per germline, CDR1 MDHEN and CDR2 SYDVKM. The DNA of the CDR3 is TGTGCCAGCAGCAAGGGACACGTCTACGAGCAGTACTTC. Amino acid sequence: CASSKGHVYEQYF. The full variable domain, completed using reference TRBV28 and TRBJ2-7, is DVKVTQSSRYLVKRTGEKVFLECVQDMDHENMFWYRQDPGLGLRLIYFSYDVKMKEKGDIPEGYSVSREKKERFSLILESASTNQTSMYLCASSKGHVYEQYFGPGTRLTVT.

This clonotype was seen at least ten times. The CDR3 DNA sequence: TGTATTACCAGCGGCGTCGGAGGCTACACCTTC. Amino acid sequence: CITSGVGGYTF. The chain joins TRBV6-2 or TRBV6-3 to TRBJ1-2, with D uncertain. Germline V gene lookup returns CDR1 MNHEY and CDR2 SVGEGT. CDR3 size: 11 residues.

This clonotype was picked up a small number of times. Written as DNA, the CDR3 is TGCGCCAGCAGCCAAAGGACAGGGGGGGGTCCCGGGGAGCTGTTTTTT. Protein sequence: CASSQRTGGGPGELFF. The chain joins TRBV4-3 to TRBJ2-2; TRBD1 matches 10 bases. Per germline, CDR1 LGHNA and CDR2 YSLEER. V trimming: 2 bases; J trimming: 6 bases; junction bases outside the gene matches: 6. This CDR3 region has 16 residues.

This chain joins TRBV13 and TRBJ1-4; D possibly corresponds to TRBD1 (6 bases). Between the trimmed V and J ends, which lost 3 bases and 8 bases, there was a span of 16 bases. Per the germline V gene, CDR1 is PRHDT and CDR2 is FYEKMQ (reference sequence). This CDR3 is 15 amino acids long. CDR3 in DNA: TGTGCCAGCAGCTTTGAGGGCAGGGGAAGAGAAAAACTGTTTTTT. Protein product: CASSFEGRGREKLFF.

The rearrangement links TRBV12-3 or TRBV12-4 to TRBJ2-1; 12 bases are shared with TRBD2. V gave up 4 bases and J gave up 3 bases; unmatched junction bases: 4. CDR3 length: 16 amino acids. CDR3 loop: CASSSWTSGNYNEQFF. As DNA, the CDR3 is TGTGCCAGCAGTTCTTGGACTAGCGGGAACTACAATGAGCAGTTCTTC.

This clonotype came up many times. This chain joins TRBV7-2 and TRBJ2-7; D gene ambiguous. There are 13 residues in the CDR3. The V end lost 5 bases, the J end lost 2 bases, and 10 bases lay between the germline ends. Looked up from germline, CDR1 is SGHTA and CDR2 is FQGNSA. In DNA form, the CDR3 reads TGTGCCAGCAGCCAGGACCCCCCCTACGAGCAGTACTTC. This translates into CASSQDPPYEQYF.

The chain couples TRBV19 to TRBJ1-5; no clear D. The germline V gene has CDR1 LNHDA and CDR2 SQIVND (reference sequence). Between the trimmed V and J ends, which lost 2 bases and 7 bases, there was a span of 9 bases. This CDR3 is built from 13 residues. CDR3 loop: CASSIQLEQPQHF. The CDR3 nucleotides are TGTGCCAGTAGTATACAGTTGGAGCAGCCCCAGCATTTT.

In this sample, this clonotype turned up a few times. The J gene is TRBJ2-3, the V gene TRBV6-1; D is uncertain. V was cut by 10 bases and J by 2 bases, with 16 bases left in between. The CDR3 consists of 14 residues. Germline CDR1 and CDR2: MNHNS and SASEGT. This CDR3 is CATRTAISTDTQYF. CDR3 DNA: TGTGCCACCCGAACCGCGATTTCCACAGATACGCAGTATTTT.

V and J are TRBV20-1 and TRBJ1-5, with unresolved D. Germline CDR1 and CDR2: DFQATT and SNEGSKA (reference sequence). V was shortened by 3 bases and J by 5 bases, with 14 bases between the two germline ends. The CDR3 is 14 residues long. As DNA, the CDR3 is TGCAGTGCTAGGGGTGTTCTAGCCGATCAGCCCCAGCATTTT. Protein product: CSARGVLADQPQHF.

The chain employs TRBV7-2 and TRBJ2-5; TRBD2 is a possible D gene (7 bases). CDR3 length: 15 residues. The V and J ends lost 2 bases and 4 bases respectively, with 14 bases between them. Germline CDR1 SGHTA, CDR2 FQGNSA. CDR3 region: CASSLLGGPPETQYF. The DNA of the CDR3 is TGTGCCAGCAGCTTATTGGGGGGGCCCCCAGAGACCCAGTACTTC. The full variable domain, completed using reference TRBV7-2 and TRBJ2-5, is GAGVSQSPSNKVTEKGKDVELRCDPISGHTALYWYRQSLGQGLEFLIYFQGNSAPDKSGLPSDRFSAERTGGSVSTLTIQRTQQEDSAVYLCASSLLGGPPETQYFGPGTRLLVL.

The table lists this clonotype with a few counts. J is TRBJ2-3 and V is TRBV10-3; D uncertain. The CDR3 has 16 residues. Trimming shortened V by 3 bases and J by 6 bases, and 19 bases separated the two germline ends. Germline assignment: CDR1 ENHRY and CDR2 SYGVKD. In nucleotides, the CDR3 is TGTGCCATCAGTGAACGCCAGGCATCCGCCCTTGATACGCAGTATTTT. It translates to CAISERQASALDTQYF.

This sequence joins TRBV15 and TRBJ2-7; 13 bases match TRBD2. Per germline, CDR1 LNHNV and CDR2 YYDKDF (reference sequence). The length of the CDR3 is 14 residues. After removal of 5 bases from V and 5 bases from J, the junction contained 3 bases not matched to a gene. In DNA, the CDR3 is TGTGCCACCAGCGGACTAGCGGGAGAAAACGAGCAGTACTTC. Translating it yields CATSGLAGENEQYF. The complete variable domain, with remaining parts taken from reference TRBV15 and TRBJ2-7, reads DAMVIQNPRYQVTQFGKPVTLSCSQTLNHNVMYWYQQKSSQAPKLLFHYYDKDFNNEADTPDNFQSRRPNTSFCFLDIRSPGLGDTAMYLCATSGLAGENEQYFGPGTRLTVT.

This clonotype appeared a few times. The CDR3 bases are TGCAGCGTTGCAGGGCCAGAGACCCAGTACTTC. Residues: CSVAGPETQYF. The V call is TRBV29-1, the J call TRBJ2-5; maybe TRBD1 (5 bases). Trimming removed 4 bases from V and 4 bases from J, with 7 bases in between. This CDR3 region has 11 residues. The germline CDR1 and CDR2 sequences are SQVTM and ANQGSEA.

The CDR3 region is CASSLKEGRVYEQYF. The DNA for the CDR3 is TGTGCCAGCAGCCTGAAGGAGGGCAGGGTCTACGAGCAGTACTTC. V and J are TRBV5-5 and TRBJ2-7, with a tentative D call TRBD2 (6 bases). CDR3 length: 15 amino acids. CDR1 and CDR2 (germline): SGHKS, YYEKEE (reference sequence). V was clipped by 4 bases and J by 3 bases, with 17 bases between them.

This clonotype was counted between two and nine times. The chain has TRBV14 and TRBJ1-6; D not resolved. V was trimmed by 0 bases and J by 10 bases, leaving 10 bases between them. CDR1 and CDR2 from the germline V gene are SGHDN and FVKESK. CDR3 length equals 14 residues. This CDR3 is CASSQDPSWSPLHF. For the CDR3, the DNA is TGTGCCAGCAGCCAAGACCCTTCATGGTCACCCCTCCACTTT.

This clonotype has just a few counts. The chain is built from TRBV14 and TRBJ2-2; the D is unclear. This CDR3 region has 16 residues. V was cut by 1 base and J by 2 bases, with 11 bases left in between. In germline, CDR1 is SGHDN, CDR2 FVKESK. CDR3 bases: TGTGCCAGCAGCCAAGTCCGGGTTACTAACACCGGGGAGCTGTTTTTT. Translated: CASSQVRVTNTGELFF.

This clonotype was picked up a small number of times. The chain is built from TRBV6-1 and TRBJ1-4, with TRBD1 matching over 12 bases. This CDR3 region has 15 residues. Per germline, CDR1 MNHNS and CDR2 SASEGT. The junction had 9 bases not matched to a gene; V was cut back by 6 bases and J by 10 bases. DNA of the CDR3: TGTGCCAGCAGCCCCGGGACAGGGGGCCTGGGAAAACTGTTTTTT. This encodes CASSPGTGGLGKLFF.

This clonotype was seen a handful of times. The chain couples TRBV20-1 to TRBJ1-1; the D gene is possibly TRBD1 (5 bases). CDR1 and CDR2 (germline): DFQATT, SNEGSKA (reference sequence). V was clipped by 1 base and J by 8 bases, with 14 bases between them. CDR3 length: 13 residues. As DNA, the CDR3 is TGCAGTGCTAGAGGTGCCACGGGGGTGGAAGCTTTCTTT. Amino acid sequence: CSARGATGVEAFF.

The chain employs TRBV10-3 and TRBJ2-2, with D tentatively TRBD2 (6 bases). V gave up 7 bases and J gave up 6 bases, with 12 bases separating them. CDR3 length: 13 amino acids. Germline V CDR1 and CDR2: ENHRY, SYGVKD. The CDR3 region is CAITGDPAGELFF. CDR3 nucleotides: TGTGCCATCACGGGGGACCCCGCCGGGGAGCTGTTTTTT.

This clonotype was detected many times. The chain combines TRBV12-3 or TRBV12-4 with TRBJ1-5, with D tentatively TRBD1 (6 bases). Trimming pared 6 bases from V and 2 bases from J, leaving 17 bases between. The CDR3 is 16 amino acids. The CDR3, as DNA: TGTGCCAGCAGGGATTCCGGGACAAGGGGCAATCAGCCCCAGCATTTT. Encoded protein: CASRDSGTRGNQPQHF.